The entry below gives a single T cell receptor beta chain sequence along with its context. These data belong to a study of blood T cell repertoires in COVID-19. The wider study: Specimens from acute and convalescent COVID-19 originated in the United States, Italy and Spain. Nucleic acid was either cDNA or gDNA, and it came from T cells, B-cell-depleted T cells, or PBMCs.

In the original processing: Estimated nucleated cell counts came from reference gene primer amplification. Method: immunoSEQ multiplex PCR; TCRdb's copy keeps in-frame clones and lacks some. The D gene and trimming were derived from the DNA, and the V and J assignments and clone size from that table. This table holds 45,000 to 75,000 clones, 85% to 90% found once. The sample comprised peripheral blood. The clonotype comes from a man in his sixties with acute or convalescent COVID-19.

CDR3 in DNA: TGTGCCAGCAGTGGCCAGGGGGGAACTAATGAAAAACTGTTTTTT. This sequence encodes CASSGQGGTNEKLFF. The genes are TRBV25-1 and TRBJ1-4; 7 bases agree with TRBD1. CDR3 length equals 15 residues. V trimming: 4 bases; J trimming: 1 base; junction bases outside the gene matches: 3. Germline CDR1 reads MGHDK; CDR2 reads SYGVNS.